Sequencing of this TCR beta chain was carried out in a study of blood T cell repertoires in COVID-19. Looking at the study overall: Some COVID-19 samples were acute and others convalescent; all came from the United States, Italy and Spain.

In the authors' methods: Amplification of reference gene primers was used by the study to estimate nucleated cell counts. Assay used: immunoSEQ multiplex PCR; TCRdb lists only in-frame clones, some missing. The V and J calls and clone size were taken over from that table, and D and trimming were inferred from the DNA. The data contain 400,000 to 500,000 clones, about 88% of them singletons. The age range of participants was about 18 to 95 years, with residence in about 25 US areas. This clone was detected once. This CDR3 has 13 amino acids. The germline gives CDR1 ENHRY, CDR2 SYGVKD. Trimming took off 0 bases at V and 4 bases at J, with 6 bases between the two ends.

Sequenced: PBMCs or T cells enriched from blood (not recorded which). This chain joins TRBV10-3 and TRBJ1-2; D is undetermined. The sequence was obtained from a woman younger than 35 who had been exposed to COVID-19. The CDR3, as DNA: TGTGCCATCAGTGAGTCGAATAGCTATGGCTACACCTTC. Residues: CAISESNSYGYTF.